Below, 15 T cell receptor beta chains from the same sample are listed, as sequenced in a study of STAT5B mutations in CD4+ large granular lymphocyte leukemia. Assay: immunoSEQ multiplex PCR; the TCRdb copy retains only in-frame clones and omits some. The sample has around 50,000 clones, approximately 84% seen once. Sequenced input: CD4+ T cells from blood buffy coats. These receptors originate from a human donor in good health.

In its sample, this clone was seen once. The V and J genes are TRBV5-1 and TRBJ2-1, with 12 bases fitting TRBD2. CDR1 is SGHRS and CDR2 is YFSETQ in the germline V gene. There are 17 residues in the CDR3. Losses at the gene ends were 0 bases for V and 7 bases for J; bases not matched to a gene: 8. The CDR3 loop is CASSLALAGGPGNEQFF. CDR3 DNA sequence: TGCGCCAGCAGCTTGGCTCTAGCGGGGGGGCCGGGGAATGAGCAGTTCTTC.

This chain joins TRBV6-5 and TRBJ2-7; D is undetermined. CDR1 and CDR2 from the germline V gene are MNHEY and SVGAGI. The CDR3 totals 15 residues. The ends were cut back, 4 bases at V and 0 bases at J, with 13 bases in the middle. The CDR3 loop reads CASSSSTRSSYEQYF. CDR3 bases: TGTGCCAGCAGTTCCTCGACAAGGAGCTCCTACGAGCAGTACTTC.

V gene TRBV19 combines with J gene TRBJ2-3; the match to TRBD1 covers 8 bases. The CDR3 totals 15 residues. Germline V lookup: CDR1 LNHDA, CDR2 SQIVND (reference sequence). Unmatched junction bases numbered 6, after V lost 6 bases and J lost 1 base. The CDR3 sequence is CASRIWDRRTDTQYF. The CDR3 coding sequence is TGTGCCAGTAGGATCTGGGACAGGCGCACAGATACGCAGTATTTT.

The chain uses TRBV7-9 and TRBJ1-1; a possible D gene is TRBD1 (5 bases). The CDR3 spans 15 residues. CDR1 and CDR2 from the germline V gene are SEHNR and FQNEAQ (reference sequence). V was trimmed by 2 bases and J by 3 bases, leaving 13 bases between them. CDR3 region: CASSLRGADYTEAFF. CDR3 DNA: TGTGCCAGCAGCTTAAGGGGCGCTGACTACACTGAAGCTTTCTTT. Looking up the rest from reference TRBV7-9 and TRBJ1-1 gives the full variable domain: DTGVSQNPRHKITKRGQNVTFRCDPISEHNRLYWYRQTLGQGPEFLTYFQNEAQLEKSRLLSDRFSAERPKGSFSTLEIQRTEQGDSAMYLCASSLRGADYTEAFFGQGTRLTVV.

This clone was counted between two and nine times. The genes are TRBV5-1 and TRBJ2-5, with D uncertain. The J call may be mistaken, given a closer DNA end match to TRBJ2-7. The CDR3 has 18 residues. Germline CDR1 is SGHRS and CDR2 is YFSETQ. The CDR3 DNA sequence: TGCGCCAGCAGCTTGCAGTCTTCGGGCGGCAGGTCTCCCTACGAGCAGTACTTC. It specifies CASSLQSSGGRSPYEQYF.

The chain is built from TRBV2 and TRBJ1-6, with D possibly being TRBD1 (5 bases). V lost 5 bases, J lost 9 bases, and 17 bases lay in between. CDR1 and CDR2 from the germline V gene are SNHLY and FYNNEI. The CDR3 runs 15 residues. CDR3 nucleotide sequence: TGTGCCAGCAGTCCCGGGGCCTGGTCAAGTTCACCCCTCCACTTT. It is translated as CASSPGAWSSSPLHF. The variable domain in full, with the rest retrieved from reference TRBV2 and TRBJ1-6, is EPEVTQTPSHQVTQMGQEVILRCVPISNHLYFYWYRQILGQKVEFLVSFYNNEISEKSEIFDDQFSVERPDGSNFTLKIRSTKLEDSAMYFCASSPGAWSSSPLHFGNGTRLTVT.

The chain combines TRBV2 with TRBJ2-1, with 8 bases fitting TRBD1. Germline CDR1 reads SNHLY; CDR2 reads FYNNEI. This CDR3 spans 15 amino acids. Trimming took 4 bases from V and 7 from J; bases not matched to a gene: 9. The CDR3 nucleotides are TGTGCCAGCAGTGTTGGGCAGGGGGCGGTAAATGAGCAGTTCTTC. It is translated as CASSVGQGAVNEQFF.

V gene TRBV15 combines with J gene TRBJ1-5; the match to TRBD1 covers 8 bases. This CDR3 is 18 amino acids long. Trimming cost V 5 bases and J 2 bases; bases outside gene matches: 14. CDR1 and CDR2 from the germline V gene are LNHNV and YYDKDF (reference sequence). CDR3 in amino acids: CATSGRRKQGGGNQPQHF. The DNA of the CDR3 is TGTGCCACCAGCGGTCGGAGGAAACAGGGGGGGGGCAATCAGCCCCAGCATTTT.

V and J are TRBV5-4 and TRBJ1-3; 7 nucleotides match TRBD1. This CDR3 region has 16 residues. J gave up 0 bases and V 4 bases, and 7 bases lay outside the gene matches. CDR1 is SGHNT, CDR2 YYREEE, per germline (reference sequence). The CDR3 coding sequence is TGTGCCAGCAGCCCAGGACAGGTCTTCTCTGGAAACACCATATATTTT. It yields the protein CASSPGQVFSGNTIYF. Drawing the rest from reference TRBV5-4 and TRBJ1-3, the complete variable domain is ETGVTQSPTHLIKTRGQQVTLRCSSQSGHNTVSWYQQALGQGPQFIFQYYREEENGRGNFPPRFSGLQFPNYSSELNVNALELDDSALYLCASSPGQVFSGNTIYFGEGSWLTVV.

Written as DNA, the CDR3 is TGTGCCAGCAGTGCCCCCCTCGGAGAGCCCCAGCATTTT. This gives the protein CASSAPLGEPQHF. The chain uses TRBV6-6 and TRBJ1-5; D is unresolved. Deletions cut 5 bases from V and 8 bases from J, with 13 bases between. The CDR3 consists of 13 residues. Per the germline V gene, CDR1 is MNHNY and CDR2 is SVGAGI (reference sequence).

This chain uses TRBV11-1 with TRBJ2-6; unclear D gene. The CDR3 consists of 16 residues. The ends were cut back, 0 bases at V and 0 bases at J, with 6 bases in the middle. Germline CDR1 SGHAT, CDR2 FQDESV (reference sequence). The CDR3 DNA sequence: TGTGCCAGCAGCTTAGCGCTGGTCTCTGGGGCCAACGTCCTGACTTTC. Encoded protein: CASSLALVSGANVLTF.

The genes are TRBV30 and TRBJ1-1; the match to TRBD1 covers 9 bases. CDR3 length: 14 residues. The V gene end was trimmed by 4 bases and the J gene end by 1 base; junction bases not matched to a gene: 4. CDR1 and CDR2 from the germline V gene are GTSNPN and SVGIG (reference sequence). The DNA for the CDR3 is TGTGCCTGGACCAAGGGACAGGGGAACACTGAAGCTTTCTTT. Protein sequence: CAWTKGQGNTEAFF.

The chain links TRBV30 to TRBJ2-2, with D unresolved. Per the germline V gene, CDR1 is GTSNPN and CDR2 is SVGIG (reference sequence). CDR3 length: 13 residues. V lost 3 bases and J 1 base, leaving 6 bases between the germline ends. This CDR3 is CAWRQVNTGELFF. CDR3 DNA: TGTGCCTGGAGGCAGGTGAACACCGGGGAGCTGTTTTTT. The full variable domain, completed using reference TRBV30 and TRBJ2-2, is SQTIHQWPATLVQPVGSPLSLECTVEGTSNPNLYWYRQAAGRGLQLLFYSVGIGQISSEVPQNLSASRPQDRQFILSSKKLLLSDSGFYLCAWRQVNTGELFFGEGSRLTVL.

The gene calls are TRBV27 and TRBJ2-3; 10 bases map to TRBD1. CDR1 and CDR2 (germline): MNHEY, SMNVEV (reference sequence). Losses at the gene ends were 6 bases for V and 4 bases for J; bases not matched to a gene: 7. The CDR3 runs 15 residues. CDR3 loop: CASRLRDRGPDTQYF. CDR3 coding DNA: TGTGCCAGCAGACTCCGGGACAGGGGCCCAGATACGCAGTATTTT.

The chain joins TRBV30 to TRBJ2-3; TRBD2 is a possible D gene (5 bases). Trimming cost V 1 base and J 1 base, with 9 bases left between them. Germline CDR1 is GTSNPN and CDR2 is SVGIG (reference sequence). The CDR3 loop spans 14 amino acids. The DNA for the CDR3 is TGTGCCTGGAGTGAACAAGCGGGCACAGATACGCAGTATTTT. Its translation: CAWSEQAGTDTQYF.